This T cell receptor beta chain was obtained from a study of PD-1 blockade in classical Hodgkin lymphoma. Clones were read by immunoSEQ multiplex PCR, and TCRdb kept only the in-frame ones, dropping some. Counted here are 90,000 to 100,000 clones, 75% to 85% occurring once; the ten biggest clones make up approximately 15%. The CDR3 is made up of 15 amino acids. V lost 3 bases and J 6 bases, leaving 15 bases between the germline ends. CDR1 and CDR2 (germline): LNHDA, SQIVND (reference sequence). Each and every patient relapsed after autologous stem cell transplantation, and patients got differing brentuximab vedotin exposure. Best overall response was complete response, partial response or progressive disease in these relapsed/refractory classical Hodgkin lymphoma patients. The study, taken as a whole, reports: Individuals initiating nivolumab under 1 year after ASCT were excluded.

As for this clone: Its antigen is not identified.

This chain uses TRBV19 with TRBJ1-5; D may be TRBD1 (5 bases). Specimen: peripheral blood mononuclear cells (PBMCs), collected before the second cycle of nivolumab. The receptor comes from a human donor with classical Hodgkin lymphoma. The CDR3 sequence: CASSMGGGEGQPQHF. CDR3 coding DNA: TGTGCCAGTAGTATGGGGGGAGGGGAAGGTCAGCCCCAGCATTTT.